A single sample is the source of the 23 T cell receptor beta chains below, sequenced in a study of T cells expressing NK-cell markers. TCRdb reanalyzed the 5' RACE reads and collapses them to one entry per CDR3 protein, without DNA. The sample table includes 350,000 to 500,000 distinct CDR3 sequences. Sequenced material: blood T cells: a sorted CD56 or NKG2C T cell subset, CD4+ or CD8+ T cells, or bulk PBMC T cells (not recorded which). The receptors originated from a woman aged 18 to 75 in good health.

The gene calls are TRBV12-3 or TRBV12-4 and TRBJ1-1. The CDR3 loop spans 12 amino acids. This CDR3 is CASRLAVTEAFF.

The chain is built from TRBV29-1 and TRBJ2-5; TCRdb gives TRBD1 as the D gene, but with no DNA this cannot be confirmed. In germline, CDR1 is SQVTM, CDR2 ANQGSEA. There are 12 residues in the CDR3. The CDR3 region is CSVRDSQETQYF.

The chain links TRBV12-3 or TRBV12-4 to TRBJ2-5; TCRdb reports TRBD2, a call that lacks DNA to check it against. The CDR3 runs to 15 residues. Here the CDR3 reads CASSVTGGPEETQYF.

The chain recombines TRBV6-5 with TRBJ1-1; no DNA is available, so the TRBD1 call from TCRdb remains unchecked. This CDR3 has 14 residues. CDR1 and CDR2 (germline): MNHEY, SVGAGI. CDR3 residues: CASSSWTPNTEAFF.

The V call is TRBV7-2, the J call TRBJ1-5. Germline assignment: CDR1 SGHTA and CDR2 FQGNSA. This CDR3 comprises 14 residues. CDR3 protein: CASSRLDSNQPQHF.

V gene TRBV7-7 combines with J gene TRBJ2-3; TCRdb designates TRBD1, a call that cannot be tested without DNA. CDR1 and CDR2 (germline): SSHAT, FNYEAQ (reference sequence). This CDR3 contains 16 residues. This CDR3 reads CASSPQGQGFADTQYF.

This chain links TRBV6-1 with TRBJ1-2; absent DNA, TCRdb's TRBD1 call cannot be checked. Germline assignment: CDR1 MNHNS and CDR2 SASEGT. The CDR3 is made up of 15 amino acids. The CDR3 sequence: CASRAGGLANYGYTF.

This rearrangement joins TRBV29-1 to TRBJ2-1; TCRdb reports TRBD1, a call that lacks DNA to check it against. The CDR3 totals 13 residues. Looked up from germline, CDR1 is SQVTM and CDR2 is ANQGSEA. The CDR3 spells CSVCLAGAREQFF.

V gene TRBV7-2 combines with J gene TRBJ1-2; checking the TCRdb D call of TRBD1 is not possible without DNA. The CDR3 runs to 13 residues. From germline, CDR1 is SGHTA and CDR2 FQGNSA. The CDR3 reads CASSITGFYGYTF.

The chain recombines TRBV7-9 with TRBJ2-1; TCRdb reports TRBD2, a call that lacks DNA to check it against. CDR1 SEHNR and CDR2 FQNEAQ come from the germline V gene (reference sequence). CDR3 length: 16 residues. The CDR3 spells CASTGYGLAGVDEQFF.

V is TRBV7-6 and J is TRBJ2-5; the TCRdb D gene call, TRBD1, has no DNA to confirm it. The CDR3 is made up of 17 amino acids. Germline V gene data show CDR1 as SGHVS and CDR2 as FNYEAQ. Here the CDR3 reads CASSLYRNRVEQETQYF. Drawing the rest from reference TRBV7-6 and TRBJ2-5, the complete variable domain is GAGVSQSPRYKVTKRGQDVALRCDPISGHVSLYWYRQALGQGPEFLTYFNYEAQQDKSGLPNDRFSAERPEGSISTLTIQRTEQRDSAMYRCASSLYRNRVEQETQYFGPGTRLLVL.

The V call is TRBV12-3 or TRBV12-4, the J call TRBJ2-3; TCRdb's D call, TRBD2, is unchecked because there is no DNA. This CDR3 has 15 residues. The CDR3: CASTGTSGRWDTQYF.

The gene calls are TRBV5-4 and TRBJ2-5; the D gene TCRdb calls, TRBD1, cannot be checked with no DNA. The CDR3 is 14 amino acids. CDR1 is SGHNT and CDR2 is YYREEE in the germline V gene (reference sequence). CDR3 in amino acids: CASSHRSGQETQYF. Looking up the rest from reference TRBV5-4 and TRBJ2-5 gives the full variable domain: ETGVTQSPTHLIKTRGQQVTLRCSSQSGHNTVSWYQQALGQGPQFIFQYYREEENGRGNFPPRFSGLQFPNYSSELNVNALELDDSALYLCASSHRSGQETQYFGPGTRLLVL.

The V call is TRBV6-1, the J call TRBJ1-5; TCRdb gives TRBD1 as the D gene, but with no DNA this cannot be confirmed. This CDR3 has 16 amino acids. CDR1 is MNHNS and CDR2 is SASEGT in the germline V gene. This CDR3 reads CASADGGDDSNQPQHF.

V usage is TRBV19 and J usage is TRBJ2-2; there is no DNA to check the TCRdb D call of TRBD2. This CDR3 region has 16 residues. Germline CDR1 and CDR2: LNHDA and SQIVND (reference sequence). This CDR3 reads CASTLAGRSNTGELFF.

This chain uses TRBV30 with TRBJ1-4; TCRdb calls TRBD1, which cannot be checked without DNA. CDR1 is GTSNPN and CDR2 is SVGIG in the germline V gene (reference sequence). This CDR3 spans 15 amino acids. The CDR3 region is CAWSVLEGVNEKLFF.

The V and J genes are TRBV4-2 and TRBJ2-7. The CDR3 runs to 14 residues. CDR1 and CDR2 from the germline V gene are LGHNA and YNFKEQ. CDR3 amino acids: CASSQGRENYEQYF.

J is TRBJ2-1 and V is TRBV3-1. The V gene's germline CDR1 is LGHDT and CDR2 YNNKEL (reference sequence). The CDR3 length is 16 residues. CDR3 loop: CASSQASGRYMDEQFF.

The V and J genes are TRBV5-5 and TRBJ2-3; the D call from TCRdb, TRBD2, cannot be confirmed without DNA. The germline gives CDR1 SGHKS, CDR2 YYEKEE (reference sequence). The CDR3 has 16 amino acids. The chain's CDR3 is CASSPSSGVGADTQYF.

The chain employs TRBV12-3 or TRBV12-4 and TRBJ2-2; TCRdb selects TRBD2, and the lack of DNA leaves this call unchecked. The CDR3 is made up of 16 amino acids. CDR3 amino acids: CASNTGLLSFGGELFF.

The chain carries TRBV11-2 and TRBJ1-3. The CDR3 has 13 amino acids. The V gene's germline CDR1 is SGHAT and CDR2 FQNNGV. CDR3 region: CASSTPSGNTIYF.

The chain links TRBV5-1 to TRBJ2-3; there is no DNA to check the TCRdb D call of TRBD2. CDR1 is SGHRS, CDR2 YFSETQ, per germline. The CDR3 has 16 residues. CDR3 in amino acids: CASSLLAFKMSDTQYF.

This CDR3 is CASSLRRGQGNTEAFF. The gene calls are TRBV7-3 and TRBJ1-1; absent DNA, TCRdb's TRBD1 call cannot be checked. Germline CDR1 and CDR2: SGHTA and FQGTGA. This CDR3 comprises 16 residues.